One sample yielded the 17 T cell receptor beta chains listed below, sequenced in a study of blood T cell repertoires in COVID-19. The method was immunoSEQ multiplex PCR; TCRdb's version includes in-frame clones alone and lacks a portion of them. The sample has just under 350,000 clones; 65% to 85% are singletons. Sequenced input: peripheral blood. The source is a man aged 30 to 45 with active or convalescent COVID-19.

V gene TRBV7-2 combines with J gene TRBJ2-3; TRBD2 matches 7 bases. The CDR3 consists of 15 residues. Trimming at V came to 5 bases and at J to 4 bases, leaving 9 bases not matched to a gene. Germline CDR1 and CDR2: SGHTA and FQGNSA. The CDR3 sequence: CASSQAGRGADTQYF. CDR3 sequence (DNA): TGTGCCAGCAGCCAAGCGGGGAGGGGAGCAGATACGCAGTATTTT. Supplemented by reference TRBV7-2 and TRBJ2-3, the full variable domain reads GAGVSQSPSNKVTEKGKDVELRCDPISGHTALYWYRQSLGQGLEFLIYFQGNSAPDKSGLPSDRFSAERTGGSVSTLTIQRTQQEDSAVYLCASSQAGRGADTQYFGPGTRLTVL.

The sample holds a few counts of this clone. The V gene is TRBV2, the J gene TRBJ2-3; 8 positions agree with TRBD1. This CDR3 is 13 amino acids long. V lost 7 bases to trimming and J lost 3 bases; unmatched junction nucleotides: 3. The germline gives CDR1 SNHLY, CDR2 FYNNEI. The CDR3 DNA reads TGTGCCAGCACGGGACAGGATACAGATACGCAGTATTTT. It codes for CASTGQDTDTQYF. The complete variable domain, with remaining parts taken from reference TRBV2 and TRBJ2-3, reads EPEVTQTPSHQVTQMGQEVILRCVPISNHLYFYWYRQILGQKVEFLVSFYNNEISEKSEIFDDQFSVERPDGSNFTLKIRSTKLEDSAMYFCASTGQDTDTQYFGPGTRLTVL.

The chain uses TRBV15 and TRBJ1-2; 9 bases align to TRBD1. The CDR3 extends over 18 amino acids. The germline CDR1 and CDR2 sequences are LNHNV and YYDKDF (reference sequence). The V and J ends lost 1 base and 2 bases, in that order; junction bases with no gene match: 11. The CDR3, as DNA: TGTGCCACCAGCAGAGCATTGACAGGGGGTTTCTCAAACTATGGCTACACCTTC. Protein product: CATSRALTGGFSNYGYTF.

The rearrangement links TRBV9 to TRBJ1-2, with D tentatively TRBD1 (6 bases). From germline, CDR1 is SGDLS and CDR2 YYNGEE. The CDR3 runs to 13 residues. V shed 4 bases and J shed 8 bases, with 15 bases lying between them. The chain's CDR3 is CASSPWTDEGYTF. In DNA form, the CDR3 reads TGTGCCAGCAGCCCTTGGACAGACGAGGGCTACACCTTC.

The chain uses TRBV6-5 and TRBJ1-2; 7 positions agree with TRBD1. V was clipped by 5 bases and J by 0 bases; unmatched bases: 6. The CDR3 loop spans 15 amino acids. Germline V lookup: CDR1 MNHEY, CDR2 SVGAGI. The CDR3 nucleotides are TGTGCCAGCAGTCCACCGACAGGGACTAACTATGGCTACACCTTC. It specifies CASSPPTGTNYGYTF.

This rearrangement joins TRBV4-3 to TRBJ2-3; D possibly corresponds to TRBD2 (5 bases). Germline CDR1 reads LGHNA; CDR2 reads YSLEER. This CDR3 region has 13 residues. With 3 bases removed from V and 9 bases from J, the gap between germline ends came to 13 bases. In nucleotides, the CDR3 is TGCGCCAGCAGCCAGAGGACTCAGAGGACGCAGTATTTT. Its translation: CASSQRTQRTQYF.

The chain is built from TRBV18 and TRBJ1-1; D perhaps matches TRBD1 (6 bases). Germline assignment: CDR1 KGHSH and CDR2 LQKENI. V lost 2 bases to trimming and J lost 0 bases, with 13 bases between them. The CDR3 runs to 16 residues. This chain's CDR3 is CASSPGQGRVNTEAFF. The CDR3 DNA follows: TGTGCCAGCTCACCAGGGCAGGGGAGGGTGAACACTGAAGCTTTCTTT. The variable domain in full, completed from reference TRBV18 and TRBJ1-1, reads NAGVMQNPRHLVRRRGQEARLRCSPMKGHSHVYWYRQLPEEGLKFMVYLQKENIIDESGMPKERFSAEFPKEGPSILRIQQVVRGDSAAYFCASSPGQGRVNTEAFFGQGTRLTVV.

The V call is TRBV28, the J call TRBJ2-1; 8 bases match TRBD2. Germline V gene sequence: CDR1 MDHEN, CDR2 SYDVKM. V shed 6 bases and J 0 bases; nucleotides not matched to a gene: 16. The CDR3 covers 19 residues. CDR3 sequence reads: CASSQQGLPSGSSYNEQFF. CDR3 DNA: TGTGCCAGCAGCCAACAGGGTTTGCCGAGCGGGAGCTCCTACAATGAGCAGTTCTTC.

The CDR3 region has the DNA TGTGCCAGTAGTATAGGCCGGACAGGGGCAAATGAAAAACTGTTTTTT. It translates to CASSIGRTGANEKLFF. The V call is TRBV19, the J call TRBJ1-4, with 9 bases identical to TRBD1. Germline CDR1 reads LNHDA; CDR2 reads SQIVND (reference sequence). The CDR3 runs 16 residues. V dropped 1 base and J dropped 5; count of bases not matched to a gene: 5.

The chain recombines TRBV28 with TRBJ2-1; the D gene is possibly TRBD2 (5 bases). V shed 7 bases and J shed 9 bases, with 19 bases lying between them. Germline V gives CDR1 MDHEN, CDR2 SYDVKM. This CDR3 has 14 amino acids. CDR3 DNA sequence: TGTGCCAGCATACCCGCCAGAGGGCCGGGTGAGCAGTTCTTC. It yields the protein CASIPARGPGEQFF.

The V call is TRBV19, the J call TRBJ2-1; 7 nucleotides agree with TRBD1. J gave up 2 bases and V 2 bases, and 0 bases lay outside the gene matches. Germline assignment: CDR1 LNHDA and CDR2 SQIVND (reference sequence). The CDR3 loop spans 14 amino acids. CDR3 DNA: TGTGCCAGTAGTATACAGGGGGCCTACAATGAGCAGTTCTTC. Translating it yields CASSIQGAYNEQFF.

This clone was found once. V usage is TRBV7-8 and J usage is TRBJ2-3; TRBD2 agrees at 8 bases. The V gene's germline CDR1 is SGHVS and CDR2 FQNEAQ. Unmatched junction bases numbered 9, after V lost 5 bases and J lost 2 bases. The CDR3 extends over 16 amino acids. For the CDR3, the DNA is TGTGCCAGCAGCCTTAGCGGGACCCTCCTCACAGATACGCAGTATTTT. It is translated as CASSLSGTLLTDTQYF.

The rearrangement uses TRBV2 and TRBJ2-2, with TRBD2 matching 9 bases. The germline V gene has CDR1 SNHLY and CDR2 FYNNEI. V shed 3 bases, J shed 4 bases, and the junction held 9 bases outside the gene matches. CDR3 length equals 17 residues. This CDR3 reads CASSDPSAGGITGELFF. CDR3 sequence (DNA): TGTGCCAGCAGTGACCCTTCAGCGGGGGGTATCACCGGGGAGCTGTTTTTT.

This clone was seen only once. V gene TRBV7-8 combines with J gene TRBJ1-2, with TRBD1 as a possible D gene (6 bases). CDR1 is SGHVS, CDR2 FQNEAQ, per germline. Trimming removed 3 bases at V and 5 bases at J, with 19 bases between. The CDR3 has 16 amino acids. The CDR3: CASSFLTGTIWYGYTF. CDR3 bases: TGTGCCAGCAGCTTCCTAACAGGGACTATTTGGTATGGCTACACCTTC.

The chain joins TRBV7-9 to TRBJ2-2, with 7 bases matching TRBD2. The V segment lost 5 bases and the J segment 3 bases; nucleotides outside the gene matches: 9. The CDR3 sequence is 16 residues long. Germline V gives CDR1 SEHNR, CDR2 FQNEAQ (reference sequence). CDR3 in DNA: TGTGCCAGCAGCGTTACGTGGGCGGGAGACACCGGGGAGCTGTTTTTT. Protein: CASSVTWAGDTGELFF.

The CDR3 region is CASSQEGQGTDTQYF. Written as DNA, the CDR3 is TGCGCCAGCAGCCAAGAAGGACAGGGGACAGATACGCAGTATTTT. The chain combines TRBV4-3 with TRBJ2-3, with 9 bases that match TRBD1. V lost 0 bases, J lost 3 bases, and 1 base stayed unmatched. The CDR3 runs 15 residues. The germline V gene encodes CDR1 LGHNA and CDR2 YSLEER.

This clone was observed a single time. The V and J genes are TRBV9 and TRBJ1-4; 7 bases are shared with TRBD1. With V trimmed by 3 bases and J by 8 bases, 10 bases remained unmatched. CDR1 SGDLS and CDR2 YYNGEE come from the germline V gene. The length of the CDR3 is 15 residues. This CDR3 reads CASSASTGVGEKLFF. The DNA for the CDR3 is TGTGCCAGCAGCGCCAGCACAGGGGTGGGGGAAAAACTGTTTTTT.